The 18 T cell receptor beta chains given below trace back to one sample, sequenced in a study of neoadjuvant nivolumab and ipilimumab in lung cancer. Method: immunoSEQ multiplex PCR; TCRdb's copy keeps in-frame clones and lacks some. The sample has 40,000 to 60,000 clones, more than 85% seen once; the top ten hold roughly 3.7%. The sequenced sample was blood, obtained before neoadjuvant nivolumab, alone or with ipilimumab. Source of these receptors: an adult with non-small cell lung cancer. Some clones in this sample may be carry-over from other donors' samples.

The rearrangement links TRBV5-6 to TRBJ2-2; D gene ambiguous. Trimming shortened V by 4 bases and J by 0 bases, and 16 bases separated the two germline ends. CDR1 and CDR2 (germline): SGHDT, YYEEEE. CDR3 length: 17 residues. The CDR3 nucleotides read TGTGCCAGCAGCGTGCTTTACCGGGTTCCGAACACCGGGGAGCTGTTTTTT. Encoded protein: CASSVLYRVPNTGELFF.

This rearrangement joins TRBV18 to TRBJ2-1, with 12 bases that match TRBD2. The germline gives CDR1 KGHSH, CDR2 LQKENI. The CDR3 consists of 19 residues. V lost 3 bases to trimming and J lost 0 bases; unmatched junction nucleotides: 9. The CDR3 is CASSPVTSGRTSSYNEQFF. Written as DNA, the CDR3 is TGTGCCAGCTCACCGGTTACTAGCGGGAGGACTAGCTCCTACAATGAGCAGTTCTTC.

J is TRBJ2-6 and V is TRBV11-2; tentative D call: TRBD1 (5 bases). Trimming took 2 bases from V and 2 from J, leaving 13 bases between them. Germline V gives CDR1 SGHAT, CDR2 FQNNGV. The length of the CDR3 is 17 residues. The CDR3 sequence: CASSLRGQLPGANVLTF. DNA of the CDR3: TGTGCCAGCAGCTTAAGGGGCCAGTTGCCTGGGGCCAACGTCCTGACTTTC.

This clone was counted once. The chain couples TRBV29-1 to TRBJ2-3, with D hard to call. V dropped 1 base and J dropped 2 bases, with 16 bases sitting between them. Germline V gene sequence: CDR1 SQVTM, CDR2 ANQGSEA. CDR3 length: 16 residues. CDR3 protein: CSVEVSKTSYTDTQYF. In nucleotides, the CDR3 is TGCAGCGTTGAAGTTTCCAAGACATCCTACACAGATACGCAGTATTTT.

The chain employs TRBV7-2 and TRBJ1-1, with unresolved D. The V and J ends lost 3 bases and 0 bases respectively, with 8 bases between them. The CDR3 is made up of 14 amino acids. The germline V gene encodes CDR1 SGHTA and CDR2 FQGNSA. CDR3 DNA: TGTGCCAGCAGCTTGGACGGACTGAACACTGAAGCTTTCTTT. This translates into CASSLDGLNTEAFF.

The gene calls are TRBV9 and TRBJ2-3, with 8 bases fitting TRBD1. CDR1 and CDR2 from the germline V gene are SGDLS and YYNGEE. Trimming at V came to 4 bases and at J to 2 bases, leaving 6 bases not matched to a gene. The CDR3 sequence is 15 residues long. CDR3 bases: TGTGCCAGCAGCCCGGGACAGGTCCCCACAGATACGCAGTATTTT. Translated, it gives CASSPGQVPTDTQYF. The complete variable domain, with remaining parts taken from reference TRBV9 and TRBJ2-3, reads DSGVTQTPKHLITATGQRVTLRCSPRSGDLSVYWYQQSLDQGLQFLIQYYNGEERAKGNILERFSAQQFPDLHSELNLSSLELGDSALYFCASSPGQVPTDTQYFGPGTRLTVL.

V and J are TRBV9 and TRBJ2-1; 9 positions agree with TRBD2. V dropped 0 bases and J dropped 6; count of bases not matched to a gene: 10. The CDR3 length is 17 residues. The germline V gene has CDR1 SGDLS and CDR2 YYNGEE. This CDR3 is CASSVEGGRGPGNEQFF. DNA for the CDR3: TGTGCCAGCAGCGTAGAAGGCGGGAGGGGCCCCGGCAATGAGCAGTTCTTC. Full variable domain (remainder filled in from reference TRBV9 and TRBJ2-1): DSGVTQTPKHLITATGQRVTLRCSPRSGDLSVYWYQQSLDQGLQFLIQYYNGEERAKGNILERFSAQQFPDLHSELNLSSLELGDSALYFCASSVEGGRGPGNEQFFGPGTRLTVL.

Here the CDR3 reads CACSFVGVSRGTQYF. The CDR3 region has the DNA TGTGCCTGTTCCTTCGTAGGGGTCTCGCGTGGGACCCAGTACTTC. The genes are TRBV30 and TRBJ2-5, with a possible D match to TRBD1 (5 bases). The CDR3 length is 15 residues. Trimming shortened V by 6 bases and J by 7 bases, and 24 bases separated the two germline ends. CDR1 is GTSNPN, CDR2 SVGIG, per germline (reference sequence).

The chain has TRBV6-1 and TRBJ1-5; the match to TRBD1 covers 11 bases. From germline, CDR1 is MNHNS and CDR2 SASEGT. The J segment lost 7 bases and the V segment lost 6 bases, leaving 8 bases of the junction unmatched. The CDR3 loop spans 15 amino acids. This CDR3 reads CASRTGTGGGQPQHF. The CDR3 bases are TGTGCCAGCAGGACCGGGACAGGGGGTGGCCAGCCCCAGCATTTT.

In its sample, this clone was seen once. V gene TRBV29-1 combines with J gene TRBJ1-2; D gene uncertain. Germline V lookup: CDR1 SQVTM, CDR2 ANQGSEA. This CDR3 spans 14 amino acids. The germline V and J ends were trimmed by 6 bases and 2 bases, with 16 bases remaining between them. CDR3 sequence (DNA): TGCAGCGTCGACGAATGGGGTTCCAACTATGGCTACACCTTC. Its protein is CSVDEWGSNYGYTF.

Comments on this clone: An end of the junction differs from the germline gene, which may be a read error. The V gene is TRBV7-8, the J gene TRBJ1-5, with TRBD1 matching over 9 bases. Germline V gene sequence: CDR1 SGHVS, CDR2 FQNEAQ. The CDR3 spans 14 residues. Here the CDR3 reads CASSADRGNQPQHF. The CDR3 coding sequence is TGTGCCAGCAGCGCGGACAGGGGCAACCAGCCCCAGCATTTT.

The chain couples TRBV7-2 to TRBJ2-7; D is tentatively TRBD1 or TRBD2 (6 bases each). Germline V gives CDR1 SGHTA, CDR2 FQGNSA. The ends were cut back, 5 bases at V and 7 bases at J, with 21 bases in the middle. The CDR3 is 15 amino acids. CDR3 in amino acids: CASSQGSGATSEQYF. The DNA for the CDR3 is TGTGCCAGCAGCCAGGGGTCGGGGGCGACTAGTGAGCAGTACTTC. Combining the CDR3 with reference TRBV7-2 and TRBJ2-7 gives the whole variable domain GAGVSQSPSNKVTEKGKDVELRCDPISGHTALYWYRQSLGQGLEFLIYFQGNSAPDKSGLPSDRFSAERTGGSVSTLTIQRTQQEDSAVYLCASSQGSGATSEQYFGPGTRLTVT.

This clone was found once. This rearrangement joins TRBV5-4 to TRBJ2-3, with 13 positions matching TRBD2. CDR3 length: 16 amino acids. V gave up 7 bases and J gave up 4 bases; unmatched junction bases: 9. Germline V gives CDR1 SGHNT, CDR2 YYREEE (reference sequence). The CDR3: CASAEGLAGVADTQYF. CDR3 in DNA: TGTGCCAGCGCCGAAGGACTAGCGGGAGTTGCAGATACGCAGTATTTT.

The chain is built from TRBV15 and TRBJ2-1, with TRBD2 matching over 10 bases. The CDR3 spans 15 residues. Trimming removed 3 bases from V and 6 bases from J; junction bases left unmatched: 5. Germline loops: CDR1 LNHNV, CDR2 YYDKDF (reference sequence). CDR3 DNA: TGTGCCACCAGCAGTCTAGCGGGAGAGTCCAATGAGCAGTTCTTC. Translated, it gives CATSSLAGESNEQFF.

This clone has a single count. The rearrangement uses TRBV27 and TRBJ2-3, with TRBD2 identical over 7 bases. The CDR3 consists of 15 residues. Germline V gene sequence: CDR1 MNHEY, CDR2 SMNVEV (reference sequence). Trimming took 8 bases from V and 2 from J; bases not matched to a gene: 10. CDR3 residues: CASHRPGTNTDTQYF. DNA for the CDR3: TGTGCCAGCCATAGGCCCGGGACTAACACAGATACGCAGTATTTT.

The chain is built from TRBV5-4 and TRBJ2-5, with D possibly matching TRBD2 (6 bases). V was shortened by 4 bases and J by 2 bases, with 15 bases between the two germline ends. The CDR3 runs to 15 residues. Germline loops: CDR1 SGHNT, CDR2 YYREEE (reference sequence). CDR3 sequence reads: CASSPGLTAQETQYF. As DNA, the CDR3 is TGTGCCAGCAGCCCAGGACTAACGGCTCAAGAGACCCAGTACTTC.

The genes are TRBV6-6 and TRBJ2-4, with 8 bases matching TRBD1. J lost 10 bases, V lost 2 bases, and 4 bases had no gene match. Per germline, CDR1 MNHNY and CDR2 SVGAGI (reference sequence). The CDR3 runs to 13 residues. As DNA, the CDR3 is TGTGCCAGCAGTTACGGACAGGGAGGAATTCAGTACTTC. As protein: CASSYGQGGIQYF.

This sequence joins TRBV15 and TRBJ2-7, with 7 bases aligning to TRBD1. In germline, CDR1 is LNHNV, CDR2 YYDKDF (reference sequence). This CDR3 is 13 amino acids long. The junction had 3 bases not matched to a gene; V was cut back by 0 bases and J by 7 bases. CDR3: CATSRDPDREQYF. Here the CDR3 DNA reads TGTGCCACCAGCAGAGATCCGGACAGGGAGCAGTACTTC.